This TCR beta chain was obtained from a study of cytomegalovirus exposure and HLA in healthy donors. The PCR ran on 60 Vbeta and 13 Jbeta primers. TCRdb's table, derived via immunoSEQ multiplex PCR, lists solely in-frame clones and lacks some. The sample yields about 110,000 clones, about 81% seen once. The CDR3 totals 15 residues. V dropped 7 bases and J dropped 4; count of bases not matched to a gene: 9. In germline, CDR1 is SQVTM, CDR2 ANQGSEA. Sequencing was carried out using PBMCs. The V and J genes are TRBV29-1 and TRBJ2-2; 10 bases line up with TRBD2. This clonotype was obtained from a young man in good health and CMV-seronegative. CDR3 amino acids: CSGGEGLAATGELFF. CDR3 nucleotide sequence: TGCAGCGGAGGGGAAGGACTAGCGGCCACCGGGGAGCTGTTTTTT.